Below, 18 T cell receptor beta chains from the same sample are listed, as sequenced in a study of beta chain features in type 1 diabetes (dated by TCRdb to between 2018 and 2020). Their recognized antigens are unknown. The research as a whole found: A moderate but significant shortening of TCRB CDR3 length was observed in type 1 diabetes patients in all four CD4+ subsets.

Receptors were amplified or captured by the immunoSEQ multiplex PCR assay. All of the isolated RNA was reverse transcribed with the High Capacity cDNA Reverse Transcription Kit, so expressed TCRB transcripts were sequenced. TCRdb limited this immuneACCESS table to in-frame rearrangements with V and J called. A share of clones is missing; checked studies link under half to unresolved V genes, and the rest is unexplained. Recorded for this sample are more than 250,000 clones; just over 20% of them occurred a single time. The ten largest clones take up more than 0.025% of the sample. Sequenced material: naive CD4+ T cells from blood. Reading the label with the study, this specimen's cell subset or site is: true naive CD4+ T cells. These receptors all come from a woman in her thirties or forties with type 1 diabetes.

This clone came up a few times. V is TRBV5-1 and J is TRBJ2-5; weak D call: TRBD2 (6 bases). Trimming removed 3 bases from V and 5 bases from J, with 20 bases in between. This CDR3 is built from 16 residues. Germline V CDR1 and CDR2: SGHRS, YFSETQ. DNA of the CDR3: TGCGCCAGCAGCTCAGCGTATCCCGGGGGTCGGGAGACCCAGTACTTC. Its translation is CASSSAYPGGRETQYF.

This clone was observed a few times. The chain joins TRBV6-5 to TRBJ2-1, with 9 bases fitting TRBD1. Germline V gives CDR1 MNHEY, CDR2 SVGAGI. The CDR3 length is 14 residues. With V trimmed by 7 bases and J by 3 bases, 4 bases remained unmatched. This chain's CDR3 is CASNRDRDYNEQFF. The CDR3, as DNA: TGTGCCAGCAACCGGGACAGGGACTACAATGAGCAGTTCTTC.

This clone has just a few counts. The chain has TRBV19 and TRBJ1-6; no definite D call. V lost 6 bases to trimming and J lost 7 bases, with 7 bases between them. This CDR3 comprises 12 residues. From germline, CDR1 is LNHDA and CDR2 SQIVND (reference sequence). The CDR3 sequence is CASSVLNSPLHF. CDR3 bases: TGTGCCAGTAGCGTCCTAAATTCACCCCTCCACTTT.

The chain carries TRBV19 and TRBJ2-1; 9 bases fit TRBD1. The germline V gene encodes CDR1 LNHDA and CDR2 SQIVND (reference sequence). The CDR3 totals 15 residues. V shed 3 bases and J 7 bases; nucleotides not matched to a gene: 7. The CDR3 nucleotides are TGTGCCAGTAGTATCGATGGGACAGGGTGGAATGAGCAGTTCTTC. Translation: CASSIDGTGWNEQFF.

This clone was seen only a few times. The rearrangement uses TRBV29-1 and TRBJ1-1, with a possible D match to TRBD1 (6 bases). V lost 3 bases, J lost 5 bases, and 10 bases lay in between. The CDR3 loop spans 12 amino acids. Germline V gene data show CDR1 as SQVTM and CDR2 as ANQGSEA. In DNA, the CDR3 is TGCAGCGTTGAGGGGGCACGGACTGAAGCTTTCTTT. It is translated as CSVEGARTEAFF.

This clone showed up just a few times. The CDR3 DNA sequence: TGCAGCGTTAGCAACAGGGTGGCCACTGAAGCTTTCTTT. Translating it yields CSVSNRVATEAFF. The chain uses TRBV29-1 and TRBJ1-1; possible D gene TRBD1, 6 bases. The CDR3 runs to 13 residues. Germline CDR1 is SQVTM and CDR2 is ANQGSEA. The germline V and J ends were trimmed by 5 bases and 4 bases, with 14 bases remaining between them.

CDR3 sequence: CASSLLGLAGGQSSYNEQFF. Here the CDR3 DNA reads TGTGCCAGCAGTTTACTGGGACTAGCGGGAGGCCAGAGCTCCTACAATGAGCAGTTCTTC. The chain uses TRBV27 and TRBJ2-1; 15 positions agree with TRBD2. The CDR3 sequence is 20 residues long. Germline CDR1 reads MNHEY; CDR2 reads SMNVEV (reference sequence). V gave up 2 bases and J gave up 0 bases; unmatched junction bases: 8.

In this sample, this clone turned up a few times. The gene calls are TRBV6-6 and TRBJ2-1, with D possibly matching TRBD2 (6 bases). Germline V gives CDR1 MNHNY, CDR2 SVGAGI (reference sequence). CDR3 length equals 11 residues. The V end was cut by 6 bases, the J end by 7 bases, with 7 bases between. CDR3 nucleotides: TGTGCCAGCAGCGCGGGGAATGAGCAGTTCTTC. Amino acids: CASSAGNEQFF.

This clone was recorded a few times. V usage is TRBV28 and J usage is TRBJ1-1, with D possibly being TRBD1 (5 bases). The CDR3 extends over 14 amino acids. Trimming removed 2 bases from V and 4 bases from J, with 11 bases in between. Germline-derived CDR1 and CDR2 are MDHEN and SYDVKM. CDR3 sequence: CASSLTDTVTEAFF. The CDR3 DNA reads as TGTGCCAGCAGTTTAACGGACACCGTCACTGAAGCTTTCTTT.

This clone has just a few counts. The V gene is TRBV5-1, the J gene TRBJ2-3; D is uncertain. The CDR3 totals 15 residues. Germline assignment: CDR1 SGHRS and CDR2 YFSETQ. Trimming took 4 bases from V and 0 from J, leaving 12 bases between them. As DNA, the CDR3 is TGCGCCAGCAGCCTGGATCCTTCTAGCACAGATACGCAGTATTTT. Its translation is CASSLDPSSTDTQYF.

J is TRBJ2-1 and V is TRBV7-2; D gene unclear. V was clipped by 4 bases and J by 0 bases, with 10 bases between them. The CDR3 length is 15 residues. CDR1 and CDR2 from the germline V gene are SGHTA and FQGNSA. The CDR3 bases are TGTGCCAGCAGCTCCTCTAGGAGCTCCTACAATGAGCAGTTCTTC. Its translation is CASSSSRSSYNEQFF.

This clone was counted only a few times. The chain combines TRBV25-1 with TRBJ1-5; unclear D gene. V dropped 3 bases and J dropped 6 bases, with 15 bases sitting between them. Germline-derived CDR1 and CDR2 are MGHDK and SYGVNS. The CDR3 consists of 15 residues. CDR3 protein: CASSDRQDVGQPQHF. The CDR3 nucleotides read TGTGCCAGCAGTGATCGTCAGGATGTGGGTCAGCCCCAGCATTTT.

This chain connects TRBV28 to TRBJ1-2, with 9 bases fitting TRBD1. V lost 10 bases and J lost 3; bases outside the gene matches: 9. From germline, CDR1 is MDHEN and CDR2 SYDVKM. The CDR3 has 14 residues. The CDR3, as DNA: TGTGCCACCCCCCGGGGGACAGGGCACTATGGCTACACCTTC. It specifies CATPRGTGHYGYTF.

The rearrangement links TRBV9 to TRBJ1-2; D ambiguous. Looked up from germline, CDR1 is SGDLS and CDR2 is YYNGEE. Between the trimmed V and J ends, which lost 0 bases and 3 bases, there was a span of 12 bases. The CDR3 is 15 amino acids. CDR3 DNA: TGTGCCAGCAGCGTAGGAGTGGTACCTGACTATGGCTACACCTTC. Translated: CASSVGVVPDYGYTF.

This clone was detected a few times. This chain links TRBV18 with TRBJ2-1; D not resolved. The CDR3 is made up of 16 amino acids. Germline V gene lookup returns CDR1 KGHSH and CDR2 LQKENI. V was cut by 0 bases and J by 2 bases, with 11 bases left in between. As DNA, the CDR3 is TGTGCCAGCTCACCACCCAGTGCCGCCACCTACAATGAGCAGTTCTTC. Its protein product is CASSPPSAATYNEQFF.

V gene TRBV2 combines with J gene TRBJ2-1; perhaps TRBD2 as D (5 bases). The V gene's germline CDR1 is SNHLY and CDR2 FYNNEI. V lost 0 bases, J lost 4 bases, and 10 bases lay in between. The CDR3 contains 15 residues. The CDR3 DNA follows: TGTGCCAGCAGTGAAGCTCCTACTAGTTACAATGAGCAGTTCTTC. This translates into CASSEAPTSYNEQFF.

V usage is TRBV29-1 and J usage is TRBJ2-5, with 10 positions matching TRBD2. There are 15 residues in the CDR3. Germline V CDR1 and CDR2: SQVTM, ANQGSEA. Unmatched junction bases numbered 17, after V lost 7 bases and J lost 9 bases. The CDR3 sequence: CSDEGPSGGRGAQYF. The CDR3 DNA sequence: TGCAGCGACGAGGGGCCTAGCGGGGGACGAGGGGCCCAGTACTTC. Drawing the rest from reference TRBV29-1 and TRBJ2-5, the complete variable domain is SAVISQKPSRDICQRGTSLTIQCQVDSQVTMMFWYRQQPGQSLTLIATANQGSEATYESGFVIDKFPISRPNLTFSTLTVSNMSPEDSSIYLCSDEGPSGGRGAQYFGPGTRLLVL.

This clone was seen a handful of times. As DNA, the CDR3 is TGCAGCGTGGCCTCTGAAGGGACTAGCGGGAGCGAGCAGTACTTC. Amino acids: CSVASEGTSGSEQYF. The gene calls are TRBV29-1 and TRBJ2-7, with TRBD2 matching over 14 bases. With 6 bases clipped from V and 6 bases from J, the junction kept 10 bases outside the gene matches. This CDR3 comprises 15 residues. The germline gives CDR1 SQVTM, CDR2 ANQGSEA.